The 27 T cell receptor beta chains reported below all come from one sample, sequenced in a study of technical replicates of blood from several donors. Only in-frame clones appear in the TCRdb table, and some are missing; sequencing was by immunoSEQ multiplex PCR. This repertoire shows 55,000 to 65,000 clones, around 88% found once; its top ten account for about 4.8%. The specimen was PBMCs. The source is a human donor in good health. Some clones in this sample may be carry-over from other donors' samples.

This rearrangement joins TRBV5-4 to TRBJ2-5, with 7 nucleotides matching TRBD2. The CDR3 covers 16 residues. The V and J ends lost 4 bases and 2 bases, in that order; junction bases with no gene match: 11. Per germline, CDR1 SGHNT and CDR2 YYREEE (reference sequence). This CDR3 is CASSLWTRREQETQYF. CDR3 nucleotide sequence: TGTGCCAGCAGCCTTTGGACTAGGCGGGAGCAAGAGACCCAGTACTTC.

This clone has a handful of counts. V and J are TRBV21-1 and TRBJ2-7; the D segment call TRBD2 is taken from the table without a DNA check. TRBV21-1 is termed a pseudogene. The CDR3 contains 18 residues. The CDR3 loop reads CASGPTRAGGENYNEQYF. CDR3 bases: TGTGCCAGCGGTCCTACCCGGGCGGGGGGGGAGAACTATAACGAGCAGTACTTC.

The CDR3 spells CASSSSIELNTEAFF. CDR3 DNA: TGTGCCAGCAGCTCCTCCATCGAGTTGAACACTGAAGCTTTCTTT. The J gene is TRBJ1-1, the V gene TRBV5-4, with D unclear. The germline V and J ends were trimmed by 3 bases and 0 bases, with 12 bases remaining between them. The CDR3 sequence is 15 residues long. Germline CDR1 SGHNT, CDR2 YYREEE (reference sequence).

This chain connects TRBV19 to TRBJ1-6; 7 bases map to TRBD1. The V gene end was trimmed by 4 bases and the J gene end by 8 bases; junction bases not matched to a gene: 11. The CDR3 consists of 16 residues. Germline V gene data show CDR1 as LNHDA and CDR2 as SQIVND (reference sequence). The DNA for the CDR3 is TGTGCCAGTAGTACCGACAGACAGGGACGGGATTCACCCCTCCACTTT. As protein: CASSTDRQGRDSPLHF.

CDR3 region: CAIMGTGGETGELFF. Here the CDR3 DNA reads TGTGCCATCATGGGTACGGGAGGGGAGACCGGGGAGCTGTTTTTT. The chain is built from TRBV10-3 and TRBJ2-2; 8 positions match TRBD2. The CDR3 runs 15 residues. Germline CDR1 reads ENHRY; CDR2 reads SYGVKD. Trimming at V came to 7 bases and at J to 5 bases, leaving 9 bases not matched to a gene.

The chain uses TRBV2 and TRBJ2-5, with 7 bases aligning to TRBD1. This CDR3 region has 14 residues. CDR1 SNHLY and CDR2 FYNNEI come from the germline V gene. The junction had 6 bases not matched to a gene; V was cut back by 3 bases and J by 5 bases. The CDR3 region is CASSEQQGKETQYF. CDR3 in DNA: TGTGCCAGCAGTGAGCAACAGGGGAAGGAGACCCAGTACTTC.

The chain is built from TRBV11-3 and TRBJ1-2; 8 bases are a match to TRBD1. The CDR3 totals 13 residues. After removal of 3 bases from V and 6 bases from J, the junction contained 3 bases not matched to a gene. Germline assignment: CDR1 SGHNT and CDR2 YENEEA. The CDR3 coding sequence is TGTGCCAGCAGCTTGGAGACAGGGGATGGCTACACCTTC. As protein: CASSLETGDGYTF.

J is TRBJ1-2 and V is TRBV5-1; perhaps TRBD1 as D (6 bases). Trimming left V 0 bases short and J 8 bases short, with 17 bases between. Germline CDR1 SGHRS, CDR2 YFSETQ. The CDR3 consists of 15 residues. CDR3 residues: CASSLELGHGLGYTF. In nucleotides, the CDR3 is TGCGCCAGCAGCTTGGAGCTGGGACACGGGCTCGGCTACACCTTC.

The V gene is TRBV19, the J gene TRBJ1-5, with 7 bases lining up with TRBD1. The junction had 7 bases not matched to a gene; V was cut back by 4 bases and J by 4 bases. Germline assignment: CDR1 LNHDA and CDR2 SQIVND (reference sequence). The CDR3 is made up of 15 amino acids. The CDR3 bases are TGTGCCAGTAGTACAACACAGGGGCTTAATCAGCCCCAGCATTTT. Translation gives CASSTTQGLNQPQHF.

The CDR3 bases are TGCAGCGTTGAAGACCCCGGGAATGGCTACACCTTC. It codes for CSVEDPGNGYTF. The rearrangement joins TRBV29-1 to TRBJ1-2, with no clear D. Germline loops: CDR1 SQVTM, CDR2 ANQGSEA. This CDR3 comprises 12 residues. V lost 0 bases and J 6 bases, leaving 8 bases between the germline ends.

The chain uses TRBV4-1 and TRBJ2-1, with 8 bases lining up with TRBD2. This CDR3 has 17 amino acids. J lost 0 bases, V lost 1 base, and 5 bases had no gene match. The V gene's germline CDR1 is MGHRA and CDR2 YSYEKL. The CDR3 sequence is CASSQGRTSRSYNEQFF. The CDR3, as DNA: TGCGCCAGCAGCCAAGGGAGGACTAGCCGCTCCTACAATGAGCAGTTCTTC.

This chain connects TRBV5-4 to TRBJ2-1; possible D gene TRBD2, 5 bases. The CDR3 contains 15 residues. From germline, CDR1 is SGHNT and CDR2 YYREEE (reference sequence). V was clipped by 0 bases and J by 2 bases, with 9 bases between them. The CDR3 DNA reads as TGTGCCAGCAGCTTGGGTGCCGGGACCTACAATGAGCAGTTCTTC. The encoded protein is CASSLGAGTYNEQFF.

The rearrangement uses TRBV13 and TRBJ1-2; no definite D call. The CDR3 extends over 13 amino acids. Germline assignment: CDR1 PRHDT and CDR2 FYEKMQ (reference sequence). V dropped 4 bases and J dropped 4 bases, with 10 bases sitting between them. The CDR3 region has the DNA TGTGCCAGCAGCTCCCGTACGGGCTATGGCTACACCTTC. Translating gives CASSSRTGYGYTF.

The CDR3 region is CASSQGLADEQYF. CDR3 nucleotides: TGCGCCAGCAGCCAGGGACTAGCGGACGAGCAGTACTTC. V and J are TRBV4-3 and TRBJ2-7, with 11 nucleotides matching TRBD2. Germline V lookup: CDR1 LGHNA, CDR2 YSLEER. Trimming removed 3 bases from V and 5 bases from J; junction bases left unmatched: 0. The CDR3 length is 13 residues.

The rearrangement joins TRBV7-9 to TRBJ1-5; 10 bases line up with TRBD1. Germline V gene data show CDR1 as SEHNR and CDR2 as FQNEAQ (reference sequence). The V gene end was trimmed by 5 bases and the J gene end by 0 bases; junction bases not matched to a gene: 4. This CDR3 has 16 residues. The CDR3 DNA follows: TGTGCCAGCAGCGCAGGGACAGGGGATAGCAATCAGCCCCAGCATTTT. Amino acids: CASSAGTGDSNQPQHF.

The chain uses TRBV10-3 and TRBJ1-2; D is perhaps TRBD1 (6 bases). Germline assignment: CDR1 ENHRY and CDR2 SYGVKD. The length of the CDR3 is 13 residues. Trimming shortened V by 10 bases and J by 0 bases, and 12 bases separated the two germline ends. DNA of the CDR3: TGTGCCAATAATCAGGGGACTAACTATGGCTACACCTTC. Translation gives CANNQGTNYGYTF.

This rearrangement joins TRBV10-3 to TRBJ2-2; possibly TRBD1 for D (5 bases). The CDR3 extends over 13 amino acids. Trimming pared 10 bases from V and 1 base from J, leaving 10 bases between. CDR1 is ENHRY and CDR2 is SYGVKD in the germline V gene. The CDR3 here is CATRQGNTGELFF. CDR3 DNA: TGTGCCACCCGCCAGGGGAACACCGGGGAGCTGTTTTTT.

V gene TRBV5-1 combines with J gene TRBJ2-6, with D possibly matching TRBD1 (5 bases). The CDR3 runs to 15 residues. Trimming left V 5 bases short and J 2 bases short, with 11 bases between. Germline V gene lookup returns CDR1 SGHRS and CDR2 YFSETQ. The CDR3: CASSSQGPGANVLTF. The CDR3 DNA sequence: TGCGCCAGCAGTTCTCAGGGTCCTGGGGCCAACGTCCTGACTTTC.

This chain connects TRBV2 to TRBJ1-5; no clear D gene. This CDR3 has 15 amino acids. The germline gives CDR1 SNHLY, CDR2 FYNNEI. V was trimmed by 2 bases and J by 10 bases, leaving 18 bases between them. The CDR3 loop reads CASSEFGTAPSPQHF. The CDR3 bases are TGTGCCAGCAGTGAATTCGGTACAGCCCCATCTCCCCAGCATTTT.

The chain carries TRBV10-3 and TRBJ1-2, with D possibly TRBD1 on 6 matching bases. The V gene lost 0 bases and the J gene lost 4 bases, with 12 bases spanning the gap. The germline gives CDR1 ENHRY, CDR2 SYGVKD. The CDR3 is 15 residues long. The CDR3 loop is CAISESGGAIYGYTF. The CDR3 nucleotides are TGTGCCATCAGTGAGTCGGGGGGGGCCATCTATGGCTACACCTTC.

The rearrangement links TRBV7-9 to TRBJ2-2; the match to TRBD2 covers 14 bases. Looked up from germline, CDR1 is SEHNR and CDR2 is FQNEAQ (reference sequence). V was clipped by 4 bases and J by 5 bases; unmatched bases: 3. The CDR3 extends over 16 amino acids. CDR3: CASSYGTSGGTGELFF. The DNA of the CDR3 is TGTGCCAGCAGCTATGGGACTAGCGGGGGAACCGGGGAGCTGTTTTTT.

The CDR3 sequence: CASRLQGADNSPLHF. For the CDR3, the DNA is TGTGCCAGCAGACTACAGGGGGCGGATAATTCACCCCTCCACTTT. The rearrangement joins TRBV7-9 to TRBJ1-6; 9 nucleotides line up with TRBD1. Trimming took 6 bases from V and 5 from J; bases not matched to a gene: 5. Germline loops: CDR1 SEHNR, CDR2 FQNEAQ (reference sequence). CDR3 length: 15 amino acids.

This clone was detected once. V is TRBV11-2 and J is TRBJ2-7, with 12 positions matching TRBD2. Germline V CDR1 and CDR2: SGHAT, FQNNGV. V shed 0 bases and J 4 bases; nucleotides not matched to a gene: 4. The CDR3 is 16 residues long. CDR3 nucleotides: TGTGCCAGCAGCTTAGACGCGACTAGCGGGAGTTACGAGCAGTACTTC. This sequence encodes CASSLDATSGSYEQYF.

V gene TRBV29-1 combines with J gene TRBJ2-7, with 8 bases aligning to TRBD2. V dropped 0 bases and J dropped 0; count of bases not matched to a gene: 1. CDR3 size: 14 residues. CDR1 is SQVTM, CDR2 ANQGSEA, per germline. CDR3 in amino acids: CSVEEAGGSYEQYF. The CDR3 region has the DNA TGCAGCGTTGAAGAGGCGGGAGGCTCCTACGAGCAGTACTTC.

This rearrangement joins TRBV7-9 to TRBJ1-2; weak D call: TRBD1 (6 bases). The CDR3 is made up of 16 amino acids. Trimming stripped 4 bases from V and 0 bases from J, with 15 bases between. CDR1 SEHNR and CDR2 FQNEAQ come from the germline V gene (reference sequence). In DNA, the CDR3 is TGTGCCAGCAGCTCTGGAAGGGACATACCTAACTATGGCTACACCTTC. As protein: CASSSGRDIPNYGYTF.

The J gene is TRBJ2-7, the V gene TRBV4-3; TRBD2 agrees at 9 bases. Looked up from germline, CDR1 is LGHNA and CDR2 is YSLEER. The CDR3 runs to 16 residues. The V segment lost 0 bases and the J segment 4 bases; nucleotides outside the gene matches: 7. The CDR3 region has the DNA TGCGCCAGCAGCCAAGAAAGTGGCGGGAGGGCGTACGAGCAGTACTTC. Its protein is CASSQESGGRAYEQYF.

V gene TRBV6-5 combines with J gene TRBJ2-7; 10 nucleotides match TRBD2. The V segment lost 0 bases and the J segment 7 bases; nucleotides outside the gene matches: 6. The CDR3 contains 15 residues. From germline, CDR1 is MNHEY and CDR2 SVGAGI. This chain's CDR3 is CASSYSSSGRREQYF. CDR3 nucleotides: TGTGCCAGCAGTTACTCGTCTAGCGGGAGAAGGGAGCAGTACTTC.